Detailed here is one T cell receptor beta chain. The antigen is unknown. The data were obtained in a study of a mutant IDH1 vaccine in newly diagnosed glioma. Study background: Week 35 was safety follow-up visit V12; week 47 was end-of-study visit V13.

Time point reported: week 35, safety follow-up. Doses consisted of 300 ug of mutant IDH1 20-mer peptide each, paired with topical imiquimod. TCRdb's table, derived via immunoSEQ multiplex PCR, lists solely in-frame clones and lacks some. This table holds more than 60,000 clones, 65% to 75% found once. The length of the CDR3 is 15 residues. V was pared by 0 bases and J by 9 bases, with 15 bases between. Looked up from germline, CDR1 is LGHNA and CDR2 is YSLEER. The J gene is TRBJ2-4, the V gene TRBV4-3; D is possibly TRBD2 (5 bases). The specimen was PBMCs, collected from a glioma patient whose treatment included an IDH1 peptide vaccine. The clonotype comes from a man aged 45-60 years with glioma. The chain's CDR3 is CASSQDLGFRGIQYF. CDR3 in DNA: TGCGCCAGCAGCCAAGATTTAGGTTTTCGGGGCATTCAGTACTTC.